A single sample gave rise to the 25 T cell receptor beta chains below, sequenced in a study of cytomegalovirus exposure and HLA in healthy donors. 13 Jbeta primers and 60 Vbeta primers were used for the PCR. The data were produced by immunoSEQ multiplex PCR, yet TCRdb's version contains in-frame clones alone and is incomplete. The sample consists of 95,000 to 110,000 clones, about 72% of them appearing once. The sequencing sample was made of PBMCs. The receptors were gathered from a young man in good health and CMV-seronegative.

The rearrangement uses TRBV5-1 and TRBJ1-1, with D perhaps TRBD1 (5 bases). V lost 0 bases and J lost 2, with 14 bases in between. The CDR3 runs 16 residues. CDR1 and CDR2 (germline): SGHRS, YFSETQ. CDR3 sequence (DNA): TGCGCCAGCAGCTTGGCTCAGGGCGGACGAAACACTGAAGCTTTCTTT. As protein: CASSLAQGGRNTEAFF.

CDR3 loop: CASSLFASGSNQPQHF. The CDR3 DNA is TGTGCCAGCAGCTTATTCGCTTCAGGGAGCAATCAGCCCCAGCATTTT. The chain combines TRBV7-9 with TRBJ1-5, with a weak D call TRBD1 (5 bases). The CDR3 loop spans 16 amino acids. The germline gives CDR1 SEHNR, CDR2 FQNEAQ (reference sequence). Trimming stripped 2 bases from V and 1 base from J, with 12 bases between.

The V and J genes are TRBV7-2 and TRBJ1-5; D is unclear. This CDR3 contains 13 residues. Germline V CDR1 and CDR2: SGHTA, FQGNSA. The germline V and J ends were trimmed by 1 base and 7 bases, with 8 bases remaining between them. CDR3 residues: CASSLGQVQPQHF. In DNA, the CDR3 is TGTGCCAGCAGCTTAGGGCAGGTACAGCCCCAGCATTTT.

The chain has TRBV19 and TRBJ1-5, with D unresolved. The germline V gene has CDR1 LNHDA and CDR2 SQIVND (reference sequence). Trimming removed 6 bases from V and 0 bases from J, with 3 bases in between. The CDR3 sequence is 12 residues long. CDR3 amino acids: CASRSSNQPQHF. The CDR3 bases are TGTGCCAGTAGGAGTAGCAATCAGCCCCAGCATTTT.

The V gene is TRBV27, the J gene TRBJ1-2; a possible D gene is TRBD1 (6 bases). The CDR3 totals 13 residues. Trimming pared 4 bases from V and 5 bases from J, leaving 11 bases between. From germline, CDR1 is MNHEY and CDR2 SMNVEV (reference sequence). The DNA of the CDR3 is TGTGCCAGCAGTTCAGGGGAGGGGTATGGCTACACCTTC. It encodes CASSSGEGYGYTF.

The chain employs TRBV5-1 and TRBJ2-1, with D maybe TRBD2 (7 bases). This CDR3 is built from 17 residues. The germline V gene encodes CDR1 SGHRS and CDR2 YFSETQ. Trimming cost V 4 bases and J 1 base, with 18 bases left between them. CDR3 bases: TGCGCCAGCAGCCTGGCTGGGGGGGCAGGGTCCTACAATGAGCAGTTCTTC. It specifies CASSLAGGAGSYNEQFF. The full variable domain, rest sourced from reference TRBV5-1 and TRBJ2-1, is KAGVTQTPRYLIKTRGQQVTLSCSPISGHRSVSWYQQTPGQGLQFLFEYFSETQRNKGNFPGRFSGRQFSNSRSEMNVSTLELGDSALYLCASSLAGGAGSYNEQFFGPGTRLTVL.

Here the CDR3 reads CASSPGQGIADTQYF. CDR3 nucleotides: TGTGCCAGCTCACCGGGACAGGGGATTGCAGATACGCAGTATTTT. The chain links TRBV18 to TRBJ2-3; the match to TRBD1 covers 10 bases. With 3 bases clipped from V and 4 bases from J, the junction kept 4 bases outside the gene matches. This CDR3 contains 15 residues. Germline assignment: CDR1 KGHSH and CDR2 LQKENI.

The chain carries TRBV7-9 and TRBJ1-2, with 8 bases matching TRBD1. J was trimmed by 4 bases and V by 4 bases; bases with no gene match: 5. This CDR3 is 14 amino acids long. The germline V gene encodes CDR1 SEHNR and CDR2 FQNEAQ (reference sequence). CDR3 in amino acids: CASSWEGQAYGYTF. CDR3 in DNA: TGTGCCAGCAGCTGGGAGGGACAGGCCTATGGCTACACCTTC.

The V call is TRBV2, the J call TRBJ2-7, with D possibly being TRBD2 (7 bases). The CDR3 loop spans 16 amino acids. Germline V gene data show CDR1 as SNHLY and CDR2 as FYNNEI. V was trimmed by 2 bases and J by 5 bases, leaving 19 bases between them. The CDR3 here is CASSESLGGGGNEQYF. The CDR3 DNA reads TGTGCCAGCAGTGAAAGCCTAGGGGGAGGGGGAAACGAGCAGTACTTC. Full variable domain (outside the CDR3, taken from reference TRBV2 and TRBJ2-7): EPEVTQTPSHQVTQMGQEVILRCVPISNHLYFYWYRQILGQKVEFLVSFYNNEISEKSEIFDDQFSVERPDGSNFTLKIRSTKLEDSAMYFCASSESLGGGGNEQYFGPGTRLTVT.

This clone occurred once. The chain links TRBV27 to TRBJ2-7; TRBD1 matches 7 bases. V was pared by 4 bases and J by 2 bases, with 5 bases of the junction left unmatched. CDR3 size: 14 residues. Germline V gives CDR1 MNHEY, CDR2 SMNVEV (reference sequence). The CDR3 bases are TGTGCCAGCAGTTCTCCGGGACAGCCCTACGAGCAGTACTTC. Its protein is CASSSPGQPYEQYF.

The V and J genes are TRBV5-1 and TRBJ2-6, with D possibly being TRBD2 (5 bases). Germline V gives CDR1 SGHRS, CDR2 YFSETQ. This CDR3 spans 16 amino acids. The V end was cut by 1 base, the J end by 2 bases, with 10 bases between. CDR3 loop: CASSLSGTPGANVLTF. The CDR3 DNA reads TGCGCCAGCAGCTTGAGCGGCACCCCTGGGGCCAACGTCCTGACTTTC.

The rearrangement uses TRBV5-5 and TRBJ1-2, with 9 bases identical to TRBD1. V shed 4 bases and J 2 bases; nucleotides not matched to a gene: 12. The V gene's germline CDR1 is SGHKS and CDR2 YYEKEE (reference sequence). The CDR3 extends over 17 amino acids. CDR3 DNA: TGTGCCAGCAGCGGGGTCTCTCCGGGACAGGGAAACTATGGCTACACCTTC. Translated: CASSGVSPGQGNYGYTF.

This clone was picked up many times. The chain uses TRBV6-5 and TRBJ2-7; 7 bases map to TRBD1. The junction had 2 bases not matched to a gene; V was cut back by 0 bases and J by 0 bases. This CDR3 region has 15 residues. CDR1 is MNHEY, CDR2 SVGAGI, per germline. The CDR3 sequence is CASSYSAGGSYEQYF. Written as DNA, the CDR3 is TGTGCCAGCAGTTACTCGGCAGGGGGCTCCTACGAGCAGTACTTC.

This sequence joins TRBV9 and TRBJ1-1; D unresolved. V gave up 0 bases and J gave up 6 bases, with 12 bases separating them. This CDR3 is built from 14 residues. CDR1 and CDR2 from the germline V gene are SGDLS and YYNGEE. This chain's CDR3 is CASSVGSPPAEAFF. The CDR3, as DNA: TGTGCCAGCAGCGTAGGTAGCCCCCCAGCTGAAGCTTTCTTT.

This clone was observed once. CDR3 bases: TGCAGTGCCGAAAGAGAAGAGACCCAGTACTTC. It codes for CSAEREETQYF. The rearrangement uses TRBV20-1 and TRBJ2-5, with D unresolved. The germline gives CDR1 DFQATT, CDR2 SNEGSKA (reference sequence). V was shortened by 6 bases and J by 3 bases, with 8 bases between the two germline ends. This CDR3 has 11 amino acids.

The chain is built from TRBV5-1 and TRBJ2-1; no clear D gene. This CDR3 contains 15 residues. V was shortened by 0 bases and J by 0 bases, with 7 bases between the two germline ends. Germline CDR1 and CDR2: SGHRS and YFSETQ. Here the CDR3 DNA reads TGCGCCAGCAGCTTGGCACAGAGCTCCTACAATGAGCAGTTCTTC. This encodes CASSLAQSSYNEQFF.

The sample holds a few counts of this clone. J is TRBJ1-1 and V is TRBV7-3; 7 bases match TRBD1. Per germline, CDR1 SGHTA and CDR2 FQGTGA. The ends lost 0 bases at V and 4 bases at J; junction bases unmatched: 2. The CDR3 extends over 14 amino acids. CDR3 sequence (DNA): TGTGCCAGCAGCTTAACAGGGGGCGTCACTGAAGCTTTCTTT. Translation: CASSLTGGVTEAFF. Variable domain in full (rest from reference TRBV7-3 and TRBJ1-1): GAGVSQTPSNKVTEKGKYVELRCDPISGHTALYWYRQSLGQGPEFLIYFQGTGAADDSGLPNDRFFAVRPEGSVSTLKIQRTERGDSAVYLCASSLTGGVTEAFFGQGTRLTVV.

The table lists this clone with a few counts. This chain links TRBV2 with TRBJ2-1; 7 bases align to TRBD2. Germline assignment: CDR1 SNHLY and CDR2 FYNNEI. This CDR3 comprises 13 residues. The J segment lost 4 bases and the V segment lost 4 bases, leaving 1 base of the junction unmatched. The CDR3 coding sequence is TGTGCCAGCAGTGGGGGGGGGTACAATGAGCAGTTCTTC. This sequence encodes CASSGGGYNEQFF.

The J gene is TRBJ2-2, the V gene TRBV18; D might be TRBD1 (6 bases). The CDR3 runs to 16 residues. Trimming removed 0 bases from V and 8 bases from J, with 16 bases in between. The germline V gene encodes CDR1 KGHSH and CDR2 LQKENI. CDR3 loop: CASSPPNRDGRGELFF. The DNA for the CDR3 is TGTGCCAGCTCACCACCAAACAGGGACGGTCGGGGGGAGCTGTTTTTT.

This clone was counted only a few times. The V call is TRBV5-6, the J call TRBJ2-7, with no clear D. There are 12 residues in the CDR3. Trimming took off 5 bases at V and 5 bases at J, with 11 bases between the two ends. Germline V gene data show CDR1 as SGHDT and CDR2 as YYEEEE. This chain's CDR3 is CASRLFGDEQYF. The CDR3, as DNA: TGTGCCAGCAGACTATTCGGTGACGAGCAGTACTTC.

In DNA form, the CDR3 reads TGCGCCAGCAGCCTTGAACAGGGAAGGCCGTTACTGAACACTGAAGCTTTCTTT. The encoded protein is CASSLEQGRPLLNTEAFF. This sequence joins TRBV5-1 and TRBJ1-1; D is possibly TRBD1 (6 bases). The V end was cut by 4 bases, the J end by 0 bases, with 22 bases between. The CDR3 loop spans 18 amino acids. Looked up from germline, CDR1 is SGHRS and CDR2 is YFSETQ.

The chain links TRBV28 to TRBJ2-1; D possibly corresponds to TRBD1 (6 bases). Germline V lookup: CDR1 MDHEN, CDR2 SYDVKM. Deletions cut 5 bases from V and 3 bases from J, with 17 bases between. The CDR3 length is 16 residues. CDR3 coding DNA: TGTGCCAGCAGTCCCGTTCCGGGACACAACTACAATGAGCAGTTCTTC. This codes for CASSPVPGHNYNEQFF.

The rearrangement links TRBV7-9 to TRBJ1-2; D gene uncertain. V lost 8 bases, J lost 3 bases, and 13 bases lay in between. The CDR3 is made up of 13 amino acids. In germline, CDR1 is SEHNR, CDR2 FQNEAQ (reference sequence). The CDR3 DNA sequence: TGTGCCAGCCACTCCCGGGAAGACTATGGCTACACCTTC. This sequence encodes CASHSREDYGYTF.

This clone was seen a single time. The chain is built from TRBV19 and TRBJ1-6; 7 nucleotides align to TRBD1. Germline V gene sequence: CDR1 LNHDA, CDR2 SQIVND (reference sequence). J was trimmed by 8 bases and V by 5 bases; bases with no gene match: 9. The CDR3 covers 15 residues. The CDR3 loop reads CASSGDSWGYSPLHF. Here the CDR3 DNA reads TGTGCCAGTAGTGGGGACAGTTGGGGTTATTCACCCCTCCACTTT. Full variable domain (missing parts from reference TRBV19 and TRBJ1-6): DGGITQSPKYLFRKEGQNVTLSCEQNLNHDAMYWYRQDPGQGLRLIYYSQIVNDFQKGDIAEGYSVSREKKESFPLTVTSAQKNPTAFYLCASSGDSWGYSPLHFGNGTRLTVT.

This clone was counted at least ten times. The J gene is TRBJ2-7, the V gene TRBV18; 8 nucleotides align to TRBD1. Looked up from germline, CDR1 is KGHSH and CDR2 is LQKENI. The CDR3 loop spans 15 amino acids. The V segment lost 3 bases and the J segment 2 bases; nucleotides outside the gene matches: 6. CDR3 sequence reads: CASSPTGDAAYEQYF. CDR3 coding DNA: TGTGCCAGCTCACCGACAGGGGACGCTGCCTACGAGCAGTACTTC.